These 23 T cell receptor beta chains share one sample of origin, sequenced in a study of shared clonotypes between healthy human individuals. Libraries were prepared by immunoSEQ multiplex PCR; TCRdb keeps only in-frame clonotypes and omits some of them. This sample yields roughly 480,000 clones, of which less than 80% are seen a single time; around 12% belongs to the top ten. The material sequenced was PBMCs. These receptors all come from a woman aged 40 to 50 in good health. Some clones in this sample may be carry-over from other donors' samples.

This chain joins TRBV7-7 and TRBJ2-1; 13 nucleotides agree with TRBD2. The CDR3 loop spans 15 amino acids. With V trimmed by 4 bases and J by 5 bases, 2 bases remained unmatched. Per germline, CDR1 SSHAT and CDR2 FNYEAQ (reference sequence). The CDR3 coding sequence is TGTGCCAGCAGCTCGGGACTAGCGGGGAACAATGAGCAGTTCTTC. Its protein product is CASSSGLAGNNEQFF. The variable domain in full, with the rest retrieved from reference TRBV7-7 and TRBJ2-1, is GAGVSQSPRYKVTKRGQDVTLRCDPISSHATLYWYQQALGQGPEFLTYFNYEAQPDKSGLPSDRFSAERPEGSISTLTIQRTEQRDSAMYRCASSSGLAGNNEQFFGPGTRLTVL.

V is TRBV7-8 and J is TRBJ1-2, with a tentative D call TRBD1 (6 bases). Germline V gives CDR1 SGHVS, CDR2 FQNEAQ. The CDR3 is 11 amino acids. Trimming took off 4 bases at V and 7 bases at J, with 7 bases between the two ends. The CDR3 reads CASSSGVGYTF. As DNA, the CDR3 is TGTGCCAGCAGCTCAGGGGTTGGCTACACCTTC.

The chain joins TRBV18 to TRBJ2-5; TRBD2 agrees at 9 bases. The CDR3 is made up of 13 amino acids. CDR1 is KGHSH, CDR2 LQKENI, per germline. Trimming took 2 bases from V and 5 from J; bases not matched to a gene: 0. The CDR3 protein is CASSPGTSETQYF. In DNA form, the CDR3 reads TGTGCCAGCTCACCAGGGACTAGCGAGACCCAGTACTTC.

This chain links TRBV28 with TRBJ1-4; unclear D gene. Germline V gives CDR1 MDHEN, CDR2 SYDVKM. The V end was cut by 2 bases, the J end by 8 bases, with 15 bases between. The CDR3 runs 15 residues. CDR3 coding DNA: TGTGCCAGCAGTTTAACCCCCGTGGGAGGGGAAAAACTGTTTTTT. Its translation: CASSLTPVGGEKLFF.

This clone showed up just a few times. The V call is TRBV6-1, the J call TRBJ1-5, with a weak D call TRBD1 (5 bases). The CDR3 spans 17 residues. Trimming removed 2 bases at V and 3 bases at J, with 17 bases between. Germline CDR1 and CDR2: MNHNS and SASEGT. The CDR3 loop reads CASSEQGRGFPNQPQHF. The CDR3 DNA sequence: TGTGCCAGCAGTGAACAGGGACGTGGATTCCCCAATCAGCCCCAGCATTTT.

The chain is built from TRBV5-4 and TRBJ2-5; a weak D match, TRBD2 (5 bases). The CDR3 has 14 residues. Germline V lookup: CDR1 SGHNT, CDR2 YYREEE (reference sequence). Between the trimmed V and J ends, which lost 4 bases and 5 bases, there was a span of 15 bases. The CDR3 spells CASSRRAGEETQYF. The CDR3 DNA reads TGTGCCAGCAGCCGCCGGGCGGGCGAGGAGACCCAGTACTTC.

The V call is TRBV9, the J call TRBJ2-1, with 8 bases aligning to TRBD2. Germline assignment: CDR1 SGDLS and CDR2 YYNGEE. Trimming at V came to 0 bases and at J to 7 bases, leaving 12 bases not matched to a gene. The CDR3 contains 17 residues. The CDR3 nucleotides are TGTGCCAGCAGCGTAGGGTTAGCGGGAAATTTAGGGAATGAGCAGTTCTTC. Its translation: CASSVGLAGNLGNEQFF.

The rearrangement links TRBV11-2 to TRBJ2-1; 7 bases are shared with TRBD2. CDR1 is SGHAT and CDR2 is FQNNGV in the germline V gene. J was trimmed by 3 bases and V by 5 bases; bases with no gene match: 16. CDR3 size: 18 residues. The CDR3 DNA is TGTGCCAGCAGCCCCCGGGGAGGGGCTAGCGGTATCTACAATGAGCAGTTCTTC. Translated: CASSPRGGASGIYNEQFF.

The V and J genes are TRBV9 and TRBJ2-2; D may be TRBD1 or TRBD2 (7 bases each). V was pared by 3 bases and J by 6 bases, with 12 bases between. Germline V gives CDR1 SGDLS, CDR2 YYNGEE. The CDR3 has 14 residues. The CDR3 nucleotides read TGTGCCAGCAGCGACAGGGGAGGGGCCGGGGAGCTGTTTTTT. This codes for CASSDRGGAGELFF. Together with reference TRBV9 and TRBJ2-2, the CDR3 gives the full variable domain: DSGVTQTPKHLITATGQRVTLRCSPRSGDLSVYWYQQSLDQGLQFLIQYYNGEERAKGNILERFSAQQFPDLHSELNLSSLELGDSALYFCASSDRGGAGELFFGEGSRLTVL.

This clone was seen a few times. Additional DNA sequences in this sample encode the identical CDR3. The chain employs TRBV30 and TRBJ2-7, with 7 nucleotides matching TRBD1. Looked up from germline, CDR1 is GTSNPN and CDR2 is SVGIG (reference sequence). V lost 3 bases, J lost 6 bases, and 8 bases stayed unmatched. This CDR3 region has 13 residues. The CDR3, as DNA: TGTGCCTGGAGCACGACAGGGTCGGGCGAGCAGTACTTC. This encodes CAWSTTGSGEQYF.

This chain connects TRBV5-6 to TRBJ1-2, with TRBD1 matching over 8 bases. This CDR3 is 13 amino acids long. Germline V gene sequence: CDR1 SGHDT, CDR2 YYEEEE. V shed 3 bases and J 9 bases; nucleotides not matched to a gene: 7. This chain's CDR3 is CASSSDRAWSYTF. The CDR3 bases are TGTGCCAGCAGCTCGGACAGGGCTTGGAGCTACACCTTC.

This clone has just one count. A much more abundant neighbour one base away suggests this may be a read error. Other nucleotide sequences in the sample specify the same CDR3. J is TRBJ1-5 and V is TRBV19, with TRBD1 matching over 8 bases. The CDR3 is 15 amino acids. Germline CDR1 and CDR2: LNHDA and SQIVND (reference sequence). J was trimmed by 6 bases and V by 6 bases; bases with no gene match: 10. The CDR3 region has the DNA TGTGCCAGTAGCCTCGACAGGGGAGGTACTCAGCCCCAGCATTTT. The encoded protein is CASSLDRGGTQPQHF.

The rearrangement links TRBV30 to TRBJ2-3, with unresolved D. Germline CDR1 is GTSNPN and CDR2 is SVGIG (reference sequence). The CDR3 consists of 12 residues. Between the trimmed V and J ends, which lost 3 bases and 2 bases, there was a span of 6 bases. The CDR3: CAWRDNTDTQYF. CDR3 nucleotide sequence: TGTGCCTGGAGGGATAACACAGATACGCAGTATTTT.

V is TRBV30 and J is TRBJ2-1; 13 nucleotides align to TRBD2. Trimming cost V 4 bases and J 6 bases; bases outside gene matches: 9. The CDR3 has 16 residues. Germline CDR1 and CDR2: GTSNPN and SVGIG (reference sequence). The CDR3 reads CAWNTGLAGAGNEQFF. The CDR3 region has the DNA TGTGCCTGGAATACCGGACTAGCGGGAGCGGGCAATGAGCAGTTCTTC.

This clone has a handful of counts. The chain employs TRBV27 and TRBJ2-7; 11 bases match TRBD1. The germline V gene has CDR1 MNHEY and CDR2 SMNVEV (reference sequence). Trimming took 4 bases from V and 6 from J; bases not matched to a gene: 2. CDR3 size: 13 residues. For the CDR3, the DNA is TGTGCCAGCAGTTGGGACAGGGGGGGCGAGCAGTACTTC. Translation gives CASSWDRGGEQYF.

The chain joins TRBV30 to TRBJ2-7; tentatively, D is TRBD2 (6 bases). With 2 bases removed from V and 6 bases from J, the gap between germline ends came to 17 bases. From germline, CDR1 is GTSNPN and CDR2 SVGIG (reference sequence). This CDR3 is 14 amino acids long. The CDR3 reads CAWSLGGAAGEQYF. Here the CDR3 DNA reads TGTGCCTGGAGTTTAGGCGGGGCCGCCGGCGAGCAGTACTTC.

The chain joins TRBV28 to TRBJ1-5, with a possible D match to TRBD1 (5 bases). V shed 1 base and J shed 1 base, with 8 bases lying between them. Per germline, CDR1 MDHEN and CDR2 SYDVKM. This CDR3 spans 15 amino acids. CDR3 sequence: CASSLSGGSNQPQHF. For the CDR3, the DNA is TGTGCCAGCAGTTTATCGGGGGGGAGCAATCAGCCCCAGCATTTT.

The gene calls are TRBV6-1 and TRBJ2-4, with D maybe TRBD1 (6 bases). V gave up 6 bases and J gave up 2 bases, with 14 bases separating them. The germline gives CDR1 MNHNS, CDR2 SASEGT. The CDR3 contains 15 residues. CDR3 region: CASSTLGTTKNIQYF. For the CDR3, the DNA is TGTGCCAGCAGCACCTTGGGGACAACCAAAAACATTCAGTACTTC.

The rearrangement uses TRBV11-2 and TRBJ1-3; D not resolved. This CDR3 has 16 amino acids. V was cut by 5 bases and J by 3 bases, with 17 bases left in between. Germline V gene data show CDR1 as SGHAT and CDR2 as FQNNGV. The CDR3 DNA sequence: TGTGCCAGCAGCAGGCTCACAGACACCTTTGGAAACACCATATATTTT. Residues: CASSRLTDTFGNTIYF.

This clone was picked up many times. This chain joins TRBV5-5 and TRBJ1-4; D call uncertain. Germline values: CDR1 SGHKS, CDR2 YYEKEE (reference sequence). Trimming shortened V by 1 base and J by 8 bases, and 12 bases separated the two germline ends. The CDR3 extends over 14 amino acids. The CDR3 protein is CASSLFPEREKLFF. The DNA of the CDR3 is TGTGCCAGCAGCTTGTTCCCTGAGAGAGAAAAACTGTTTTTT.

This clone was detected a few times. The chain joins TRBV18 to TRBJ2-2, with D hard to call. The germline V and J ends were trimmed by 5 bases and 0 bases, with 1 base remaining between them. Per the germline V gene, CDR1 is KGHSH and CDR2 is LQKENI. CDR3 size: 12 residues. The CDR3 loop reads CASSTNTGELFF. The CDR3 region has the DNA TGTGCCAGCTCAACGAACACCGGGGAGCTGTTTTTT.

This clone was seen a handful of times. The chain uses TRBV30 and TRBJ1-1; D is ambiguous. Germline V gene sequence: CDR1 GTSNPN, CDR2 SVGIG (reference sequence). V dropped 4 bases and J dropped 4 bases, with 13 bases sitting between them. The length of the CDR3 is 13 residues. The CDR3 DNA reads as TGTGCCTGGAAAGTCATGTGGGGCACTGAAGCTTTCTTT. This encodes CAWKVMWGTEAFF. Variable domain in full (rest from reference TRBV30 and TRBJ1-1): SQTIHQWPATLVQPVGSPLSLECTVEGTSNPNLYWYRQAAGRGLQLLFYSVGIGQISSEVPQNLSASRPQDRQFILSSKKLLLSDSGFYLCAWKVMWGTEAFFGQGTRLTVV.

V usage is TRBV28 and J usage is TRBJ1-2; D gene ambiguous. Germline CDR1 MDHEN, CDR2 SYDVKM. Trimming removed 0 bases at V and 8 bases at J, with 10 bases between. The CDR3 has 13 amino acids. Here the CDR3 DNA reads TGTGCCAGCAGTTTATGGACGGGAGAGGGCTACACCTTC. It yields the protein CASSLWTGEGYTF.